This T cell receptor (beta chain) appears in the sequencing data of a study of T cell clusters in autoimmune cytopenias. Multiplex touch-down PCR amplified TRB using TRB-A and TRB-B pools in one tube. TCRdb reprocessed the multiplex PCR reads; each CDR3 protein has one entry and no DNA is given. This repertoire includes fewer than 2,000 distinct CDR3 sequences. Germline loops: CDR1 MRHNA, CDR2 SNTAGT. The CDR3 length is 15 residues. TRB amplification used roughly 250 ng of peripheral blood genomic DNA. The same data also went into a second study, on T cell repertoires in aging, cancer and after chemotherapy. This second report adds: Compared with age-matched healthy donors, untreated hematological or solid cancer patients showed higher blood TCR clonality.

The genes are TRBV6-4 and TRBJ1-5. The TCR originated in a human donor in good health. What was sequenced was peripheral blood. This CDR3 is CASETWTSLCQPQHF.